This TCR beta chain was profiled in a study of blood T cell repertoires in COVID-19. Study in general: Samples representing acute and convalescent COVID-19 were sourced from the United States, Italy and Spain.

Profiling relied on immunoSEQ multiplex PCR, and the TCRdb table lists in-frame clones only, not all of them. The sample has roughly 250,000 clones, approximately 85% seen once. This CDR3 contains 13 residues. Germline values: CDR1 MDHEN, CDR2 SYDVKM. V was pared by 3 bases and J by 4 bases, with 9 bases between. The origin of this receptor is a woman aged 30 to 39 who had recovered from COVID-19. The sample consisted of PBMCs or T cells enriched from blood (not recorded which). The chain employs TRBV28 and TRBJ1-1, with D unclear. CDR3 protein: CASSLVQPTEAFF. CDR3 nucleotides: TGTGCCAGCAGTTTGGTACAACCCACTGAAGCTTTCTTT.